A single sample is the source of the 24 T cell receptor beta chains below, sequenced in a study of blood T cell repertoires in COVID-19. Clones were sequenced by immunoSEQ multiplex PCR, and TCRdb holds only the in-frame ones, with some missing. This table holds about 74,000 clones, about 80% found once. The sample comprised peripheral blood. These receptors were obtained from a human donor in a cohort sampled during active COVID-19.

For the CDR3, the DNA is TGCGCCAGCAGCTTGGAATCTCCCAGAACCTACGAGCAGTACTTC. Amino acid sequence: CASSLESPRTYEQYF. V usage is TRBV5-1 and J usage is TRBJ2-7; unclear D gene. CDR1 and CDR2 (germline): SGHRS, YFSETQ. This CDR3 region has 15 residues. Deletions cut 0 bases from V and 2 bases from J, with 12 bases between.

In DNA, the CDR3 is TGTGCCAGCAGTGAACCCGGGACACCGAGTAACTATGGCTACACCTTC. It is translated as CASSEPGTPSNYGYTF. The chain carries TRBV25-1 and TRBJ1-2; TRBD1 might be the D (6 bases). CDR1 MGHDK and CDR2 SYGVNS come from the germline V gene. The CDR3 totals 16 residues. The germline V and J ends were trimmed by 2 bases and 1 base, with 14 bases remaining between them.

This clone has only a few counts. The chain joins TRBV14 to TRBJ2-7; the match to TRBD1 covers 7 bases. The CDR3 has 13 residues. Looked up from germline, CDR1 is SGHDN and CDR2 is FVKESK. Germline trimming cut 4 bases from V and 7 bases from J; bases unmatched to any gene: 7. CDR3 sequence (DNA): TGTGCCAGCAGCCCGACAGGGTATGGGGAGCAGTACTTC. Protein: CASSPTGYGEQYF. The entire variable domain, with the rest obtained from reference TRBV14 and TRBJ2-7, is as follows: EAGVTQFPSHSVIEKGQTVTLRCDPISGHDNLYWYRRVMGKEIKFLLHFVKESKQDESGMPNNRFLAERTGGTYSTLKVQPAELEDSGVYFCASSPTGYGEQYFGPGTRLTVT.

The V call is TRBV20-1, the J call TRBJ2-4; D might be TRBD2 (5 bases). Germline V gives CDR1 DFQATT, CDR2 SNEGSKA (reference sequence). The V end was cut by 3 bases, the J end by 0 bases, with 9 bases between. The CDR3 is 14 residues long. The CDR3 nucleotides are TGCAGTGCTAGTCAGCGGTTAGCCAAAAACATTCAGTACTTC. It yields the protein CSASQRLAKNIQYF.

The sample holds a few counts of this clone. The V and J genes are TRBV7-6 and TRBJ2-3; TRBD2 matches at 8 bases. The CDR3 is 18 amino acids. Germline values: CDR1 SGHVS, CDR2 FNYEAQ. J was trimmed by 1 base and V by 6 bases; bases with no gene match: 15. CDR3 sequence: CASSQRRVPAGGTDTQYF. The CDR3, as DNA: TGTGCCAGCAGTCAAAGACGGGTCCCAGCGGGAGGCACAGATACGCAGTATTTT.

The J gene is TRBJ1-2, the V gene TRBV21-1; TRBD1 was called by the table and not checked on the DNA. TRBV21-1 is termed a pseudogene. The CDR3 runs to 14 residues. The CDR3 DNA is TGTGCCAGCAGCGCTAACAGGGTTAACTATGGCTACACCTTC. Translated, it gives CASSANRVNYGYTF.

V gene TRBV11-3 combines with J gene TRBJ2-7; tentatively, D is TRBD1 (5 bases). The CDR3 runs 15 residues. The V gene lost 2 bases and the J gene lost 3 bases, with 14 bases spanning the gap. CDR1 SGHNT and CDR2 YENEEA come from the germline V gene. The CDR3 is CASSLRPGHHYEQYF. The CDR3 coding sequence is TGTGCCAGCAGCTTACGGCCAGGACACCACTACGAGCAGTACTTC. Full variable domain (outside the CDR3, taken from reference TRBV11-3 and TRBJ2-7): EAGVVQSPRYKIIEKKQPVAFWCNPISGHNTLYWYLQNLGQGPELLIRYENEEAVDDSQLPKDRFSAERLKGVDSTLKIQPAELGDSAVYLCASSLRPGHHYEQYFGPGTRLTVT.

This sequence joins TRBV12-5 and TRBJ2-7; TRBD1 aligns across 9 bases. The germline V gene has CDR1 LGHNT and CDR2 FRNRAP. The CDR3 sequence is 15 residues long. The V segment lost 5 bases and the J segment 4 bases; nucleotides outside the gene matches: 9. The CDR3 protein is CASGQSRDRAYEQYF. DNA for the CDR3: TGTGCTAGTGGTCAAAGCCGGGACAGGGCTTACGAGCAGTACTTC.

The chain recombines TRBV5-1 with TRBJ2-1, with TRBD2 as a possible D gene (6 bases). The CDR3 contains 16 residues. The germline gives CDR1 SGHRS, CDR2 YFSETQ. Trimming removed 0 bases at V and 5 bases at J, with 15 bases between. The CDR3 sequence: CASSLGDSFVHNEQFF. The CDR3 nucleotides read TGCGCCAGCAGCTTGGGGGACTCGTTCGTCCACAATGAGCAGTTCTTC. Supplemented by reference TRBV5-1 and TRBJ2-1, the full variable domain reads KAGVTQTPRYLIKTRGQQVTLSCSPISGHRSVSWYQQTPGQGLQFLFEYFSETQRNKGNFPGRFSGRQFSNSRSEMNVSTLELGDSALYLCASSLGDSFVHNEQFFGPGTRLTVL.

The chain links TRBV5-6 to TRBJ1-2, with TRBD1 as a possible D gene (6 bases). V lost 0 bases, J lost 3 bases, and 12 bases lay in between. There are 15 residues in the CDR3. Germline CDR1 is SGHDT and CDR2 is YYEEEE. This CDR3 is CASSLDTGYYYGYTF. The CDR3 nucleotides are TGTGCCAGCAGCTTGGACACAGGGTACTACTATGGCTACACCTTC.

This chain connects TRBV2 to TRBJ2-5; D possibly corresponds to TRBD1 (6 bases). Germline V CDR1 and CDR2: SNHLY, FYNNEI. The CDR3 consists of 13 residues. Trimming stripped 7 bases from V and 2 bases from J, with 11 bases between. This CDR3 reads CASTRDTQETQYF. The CDR3 nucleotides are TGTGCCAGCACCCGGGACACGCAAGAGACCCAGTACTTC.

The chain joins TRBV4-1 to TRBJ2-7, with TRBD2 matching 7 bases. The ends lost 3 bases at V and 3 bases at J; junction bases unmatched: 5. This CDR3 region has 14 residues. Germline assignment: CDR1 MGHRA and CDR2 YSYEKL. CDR3 coding DNA: TGCGCCAGCAGCCACAAGGGGAGGGACTACGAGCAGTACTTC. Protein sequence: CASSHKGRDYEQYF.

The CDR3 nucleotides are TGTGCCAGCACCCTCTGGGGAGGGGGAGGGGGCTACGAGCAGTACTTC. It codes for CASTLWGGGGGYEQYF. This chain connects TRBV5-8 to TRBJ2-7; possibly TRBD2 for D (7 bases). In germline, CDR1 is SGHTS, CDR2 YDEGEE. CDR3 size: 16 residues. Deletions cut 6 bases from V and 3 bases from J, with 22 bases between.

The chain is built from TRBV21-1 and TRBJ1-5; the table's D call TRBD1 went unverified against the DNA. TRBV21-1 is termed a pseudogene. This CDR3 region has 19 residues. CDR3 in amino acids: CASSKVADRGSYSNQPQHF. The CDR3 coding sequence is TGTGCCAGCAGCAAAGTCGCGGACAGGGGGAGTTATAGCAATCAGCCCCAGCATTTT.

The rearrangement uses TRBV7-9 and TRBJ2-7, with D perhaps matching TRBD1 (6 bases). Germline CDR1 is SEHNR and CDR2 is FQNEAQ (reference sequence). Trimming left V 3 bases short and J 0 bases short, with 9 bases between. CDR3 length: 14 residues. CDR3 region: CASSFAGASYEQYF. In DNA, the CDR3 is TGTGCCAGCAGCTTTGCAGGGGCCTCCTACGAGCAGTACTTC.

The chain joins TRBV27 to TRBJ2-3; 8 bases agree with TRBD1. The junction had 2 bases not matched to a gene; V was cut back by 3 bases and J by 0 bases. This CDR3 has 15 amino acids. Germline V gene lookup returns CDR1 MNHEY and CDR2 SMNVEV (reference sequence). The CDR3 reads CASSFGTGSTDTQYF. CDR3 nucleotide sequence: TGTGCCAGCAGTTTTGGGACAGGTAGCACAGATACGCAGTATTTT.

The chain recombines TRBV7-9 with TRBJ1-6, with D perhaps matching TRBD1 (6 bases). Germline CDR1 is SEHNR and CDR2 is FQNEAQ (reference sequence). The CDR3 totals 14 residues. V gave up 7 bases and J gave up 4 bases, with 11 bases separating them. The CDR3 DNA follows: TGTGCCAGCAACAGACAGGCTTATAATTCACCCCTCCACTTT. This sequence encodes CASNRQAYNSPLHF.

This chain's CDR3 is CSVEDRASGRGNEQFF. As DNA, the CDR3 is TGCAGCGTTGAAGATAGGGCTAGCGGGAGAGGCAATGAGCAGTTCTTC. This chain joins TRBV29-1 and TRBJ2-1; 10 bases agree with TRBD2. CDR1 and CDR2 from the germline V gene are SQVTM and ANQGSEA. The CDR3 spans 16 residues. Trimming cost V 0 bases and J 6 bases; bases outside gene matches: 8.

The rearrangement joins TRBV19 to TRBJ1-1, with 8 bases that match TRBD1. Germline values: CDR1 LNHDA, CDR2 SQIVND (reference sequence). The CDR3 loop spans 16 amino acids. J lost 7 bases, V lost 4 bases, and 14 bases had no gene match. CDR3 nucleotides: TGTGCCAGTAGTAGGGGGACAGGTGATATGGGAGGTGAAGCTTTCTTT. Translated, it gives CASSRGTGDMGGEAFF.

The chain has TRBV14 and TRBJ1-4, with 9 bases lining up with TRBD1. Trimming took 1 base from V and 8 from J; bases not matched to a gene: 8. CDR1 and CDR2 (germline): SGHDN, FVKESK. The CDR3 spans 16 residues. Written as DNA, the CDR3 is TGTGCCAGCAGCCAAGCGATACAGGGGGCCTGGGAAAAACTGTTTTTT. Encoded protein: CASSQAIQGAWEKLFF.

V gene TRBV28 combines with J gene TRBJ2-7, with a weak D call TRBD2 (6 bases). The ends were cut back, 1 base at V and 2 bases at J, with 12 bases in the middle. The CDR3 runs to 15 residues. Germline V gene sequence: CDR1 MDHEN, CDR2 SYDVKM. CDR3 amino acids: CASSLFQGGTYEQYF. In DNA, the CDR3 is TGTGCCAGCAGTTTATTTCAGGGCGGGACCTACGAGCAGTACTTC.

This clone was detected only once. This chain uses TRBV11-2 with TRBJ2-7; TRBD1 is a possible D gene (6 bases). The germline V and J ends were trimmed by 5 bases and 2 bases, with 10 bases remaining between them. From germline, CDR1 is SGHAT and CDR2 FQNNGV. The CDR3 is 13 amino acids. CDR3 in DNA: TGTGCCAGCAGCCGGGGACAAACCTACGAGCAGTACTTC. It codes for CASSRGQTYEQYF.

The J gene is TRBJ2-7, the V gene TRBV7-2; the match to TRBD2 covers 9 bases. V gave up 8 bases and J gave up 2 bases; unmatched junction bases: 10. Germline V gene sequence: CDR1 SGHTA, CDR2 FQGNSA. The length of the CDR3 is 15 residues. Here the CDR3 DNA reads TGTGCCAGCGGATTAGGGCTAGCGGGGACCTACGAGCAGTACTTC. This codes for CASGLGLAGTYEQYF.

This clone was detected only a few times. The chain joins TRBV6-5 to TRBJ1-1; 8 bases are a match to TRBD1. Germline loops: CDR1 MNHEY, CDR2 SVGAGI. Trimming took 7 bases from V and 1 from J; bases not matched to a gene: 5. CDR3 length: 14 residues. This CDR3 reads CASNPGTGNTEAFF. In DNA form, the CDR3 reads TGTGCCAGCAACCCCGGGACAGGGAACACTGAAGCTTTCTTT.